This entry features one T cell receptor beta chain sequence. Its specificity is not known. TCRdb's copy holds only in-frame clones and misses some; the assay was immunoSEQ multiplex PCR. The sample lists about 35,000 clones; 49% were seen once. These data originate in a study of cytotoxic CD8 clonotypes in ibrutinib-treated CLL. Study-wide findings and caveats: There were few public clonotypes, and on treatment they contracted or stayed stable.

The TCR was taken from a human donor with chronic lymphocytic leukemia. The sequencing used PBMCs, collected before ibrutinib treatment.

The DNA of the CDR3 is TGTGCCACCAGTCAGGGGGCCTATCAGCCCCAGCATTTT. Translated, it gives CATSQGAYQPQHF. The chain couples TRBV15 to TRBJ1-5; 8 nucleotides agree with TRBD1. The trim removed 6 bases at V and 5 bases at J, leaving 3 bases unmatched. This CDR3 comprises 13 residues. The germline gives CDR1 LNHNV, CDR2 YYDKDF (reference sequence).